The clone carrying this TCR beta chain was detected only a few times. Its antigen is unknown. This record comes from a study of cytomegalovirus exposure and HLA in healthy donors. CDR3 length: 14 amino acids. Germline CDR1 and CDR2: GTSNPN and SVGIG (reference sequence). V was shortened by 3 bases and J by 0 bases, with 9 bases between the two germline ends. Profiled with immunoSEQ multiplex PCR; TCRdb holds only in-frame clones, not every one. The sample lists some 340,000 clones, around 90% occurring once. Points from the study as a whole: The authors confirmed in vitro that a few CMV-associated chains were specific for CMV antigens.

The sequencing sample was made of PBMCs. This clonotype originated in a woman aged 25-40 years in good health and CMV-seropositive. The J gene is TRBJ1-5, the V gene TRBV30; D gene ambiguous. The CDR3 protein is CAWRVAGSNQPQHF. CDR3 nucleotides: TGTGCCTGGAGGGTAGCGGGTAGCAATCAGCCCCAGCATTTT.